What follows is one T cell receptor (beta chain) and its context. A few counts support this clone. Its target antigen remains unknown. The record has no base qualities; no much larger clone is one base away. At diagnosis, peripheral blood, uninvolved tumor-adjacent lung and tumor were collected and were preserved as a mix of fresh-frozen and FFPE material. For TCR repertoire profiling, the blood samples were analyzed as peripheral blood mononuclear cells. The immunoSEQ Assay was used to sequence TCR beta CDR3 regions from DNA. The original pipeline was this. To compute T cell density, TCR beta template counts were normalized to usable DNA, which was estimated by amplifying housekeeping genes. The preseqR package was used to estimate richness by extrapolating to 400,000 templates for PBMC samples and to 120,000 templates for tissue samples. Clonality was defined by subtracting Pielou's evenness from one. Tissue-enriched TCRs were identified by differential abundance testing using productive amino-acid clonotypes, minimum total count 5 and alpha 0.1. The Jaccard Index and the Morisita Overlap Index were used to quantify repertoire overlap between compartments. GLIPH grouped TCR beta CDR3s together with public tetramer-defined viral CDR3s, and a viral motif had to include at least three viral sequences and show V-gene enrichment. TCRdb mirrors the immuneACCESS table, restricted to in-frame sequences. Some clones are absent from its copies; in checked studies, under half trace to an unresolved V gene, and the reason for the others is unknown. V and J calls plus clone size are reproduced from that table; the DNA served to infer D and trimming. This sample comprises some 38,000 clones, roughly 88% of them detected only once. The top ten clonotypes cover less than 6.5% of the sample.

Via the germline V gene, CDR1 is MGHRA and CDR2 YSYEKL. The V and J ends are trimmed by 1 base and 0 bases, leaving 9 bases between them. The CDR3 starts with the cysteine, ends with the phenylalanine, and has 15 residues. The only DNA kept is the CDR3, 45 bases in frame from the first base. The sample belongs to a study of T cells in localized non-small cell lung cancer (dated by TCRdb to 2018 to 2020). Study-level background: Comparing tumors with uninvolved tumor-adjacent lungs, the study looked at the T cell repertoires of approximately 240 patients with early-stage NSCLC. The cohort was made up of under 250 treatment-naive NSCLC patients whose localized lung tumors had been resected. The mean age of the NSCLC patients was 60 to 85 years, with 130 or so men and 85 to 110 women.

Beyond this particular receptor, the publication reports: Longer overall survival was associated with higher blood T cell density, whereas shorter survival was associated with higher adjacent-lung clonality. Of the top 100 tumor clones, a median of roughly 53 were detected in paired uninvolved adjacent lung; approximately 30 were also among that lung's top 100. Because the study design was exploratory, TCR variables were selected using unadjusted p-values without false-discovery rate correction. Uninvolved tumor-adjacent lung showed the highest T cell clonality, higher than tumor, which suggests more focused antigenic responses in the adjacent lung. Because multi-region sequencing of the tumors was not done, intratumor heterogeneity could not be ruled out.

The TCR originated in a male donor aged 60 or older with stage II lung adenocarcinoma. Sequenced here: peripheral blood mononuclear cells, sampled before any cancer treatment. The chain links TRBV4-1 with TRBJ1-2; there is no confident call for the D gene. The sequence in DNA is TGCGCCAGCAGCCAAGGTTTGAGGACTAACTATGGCTACACCTTC. Its coded protein is CASSQGLRTNYGYTF.